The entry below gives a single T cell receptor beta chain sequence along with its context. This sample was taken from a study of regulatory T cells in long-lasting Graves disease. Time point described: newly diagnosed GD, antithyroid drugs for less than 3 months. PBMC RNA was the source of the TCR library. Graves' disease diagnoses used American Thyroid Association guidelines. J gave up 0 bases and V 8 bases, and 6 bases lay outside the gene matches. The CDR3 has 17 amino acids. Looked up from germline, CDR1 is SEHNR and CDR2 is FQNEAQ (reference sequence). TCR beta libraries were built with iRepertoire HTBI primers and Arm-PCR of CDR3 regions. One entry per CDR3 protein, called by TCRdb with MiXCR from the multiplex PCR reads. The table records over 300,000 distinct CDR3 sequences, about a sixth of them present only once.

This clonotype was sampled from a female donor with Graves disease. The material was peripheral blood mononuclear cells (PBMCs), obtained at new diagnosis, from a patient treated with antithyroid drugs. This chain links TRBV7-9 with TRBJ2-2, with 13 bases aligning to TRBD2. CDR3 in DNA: TGTGCCAGCCGGACTAGCGGGGGCCTATCGAACACCGGGGAGCTGTTTTTT. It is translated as CASRTSGGLSNTGELFF.